The subject of this entry is one TCR beta chain. Its antigen is still unknown. Using its own MiXCR run on the RT-PCR reads, TCRdb lists one record per CDR3 protein. The sample has roughly 190,000 distinct CDR3 sequences; roughly 14% are singletons. This sample is part of a study of response to subunit inactivated influenza vaccine. CDR3 size: 16 residues. The germline gives CDR1 MNHEY, CDR2 SVGEGT. The V gene lost 3 bases and the J gene lost 4 bases, with 16 bases spanning the gap. The study, taken as a whole, reports: Authors suggested each seasonal influenza vaccination recruits few new T cells.

Sequences were derived from CD8+ T cells sorted from PBMCs, sampled about 5 days after vaccination. The receptor comes from a middle-aged man who received an inactivated influenza vaccine. The J gene is TRBJ2-1, the V gene TRBV6-2 or TRBV6-3, with D possibly TRBD2 on 6 matching bases. CDR3 amino acids: CASSYPRDLSYNEQFF. CDR3 bases: TGTGCCAGCAGTTATCCCCGGGACTTGTCTTACAATGAGCAGTTCTTC.